The rows below give T cell receptor beta chains drawn from one sample of a study of blood T cells in healthy people across ages. Using its own MiXCR run on the 5' RACE reads, TCRdb lists one record per CDR3 protein. Of around 400,000 distinct CDR3 sequences in the sample, approximately 52% were seen once. Sequences were obtained from blood. The source is a man between 60 and 75 years old in good health. The CDR3 runs from the conserved cysteine through the conserved F or W. D genes are given only for firm matches. Size is stated for part of the rows, as once, few or many counts, or as a class when the clone is expanded.

>TRBD2|-|TRBV29-1|TRBJ2-1
TGCAGCGTTGAAGATCTTCGTGGGGGGGGCTCCTACAATGAGCAGTTCTTC
CSVEDLRGGGSYNEQFF
>-|-|TRBV6-2/TRBV6-3|TRBJ2-5
TGTGCCAGCAGTTACTCGATCGGCCAAGAGACCCAGTACTTC
CASSYSIGQETQYF
>-|few|TRBV24-1|TRBJ1-2
TGTGCCACCAGTGATTTTGAGGGTGGAGACTATGGCTACACCTTC
CATSDFEGGDYGYTF
>-|-|TRBV11-2|TRBJ2-3
TGTGCCAGCAGCGCAGACAGATTTGATACGCAGTATTTT
CASSADRFDTQYF
>TRBD1|once|TRBV6-5|TRBJ2-5
TGTGCCAGCATCGGGACAGGGGAAGAGACCCAGTACTTC
CASIGTGEETQYF
>-|-|TRBV7-2|TRBJ2-1
TGTGCCAGCAGCTCGTACGTCAATGAGCAGTTCTTC
CASSSYVNEQFF
>-|few|TRBV11-1|TRBJ2-5
TGTGCCAGCAGCACCCTCGGGACAATTCAAGAGACCCAGTACTTC
CASSTLGTIQETQYF
>TRBD2|-|TRBV20-1|TRBJ2-7
TGCAGTGCTAGAGGGGGCCTAGCGGGAGGGATTTACGAGCAGTACTTC
CSARGGLAGGIYEQYF
>TRBD2|-|TRBV12-3/TRBV12-4|TRBJ2-6
TGTGCCAGCAGACCCGGGGGGTCCAACGTCCTGACTTTC
CASRPGGSNVLTF
>TRBD2|-|TRBV29-1|TRBJ2-1
TGCAGCGTTGCTGCTAGCGGGGGGGTTAGCGAGCAGTTCTTC
CSVAASGGVSEQFF
>-|-|TRBV6-1|TRBJ2-3
TGTGCCAGCAGGGAGTATACGCAGTATTTT
CASREYTQYF
>-|-|TRBV3-1|TRBJ2-5
TGTGCCAGCAGCCAAGATCGGGTAGCGGCCCAGATACAGTACTTC
CASSQDRVAAQIQYF
>-|-|TRBV30|TRBJ1-1
TGTGCCTGGAGTGTGGCAGGGTATGAAGCTTTCTTT
CAWSVAGYEAFF
>TRBD1|few|TRBV28|TRBJ2-4
TGTGCGTCCGGGACAGCACCCTATGAGCAGTACTTC
CASGTAPYEQYF
>-|many|TRBV12-3/TRBV12-4|TRBJ2-7
TGTGCCAGCACCCAGGGCTCCTACGAGCAGTACTTC
CASTQGSYEQYF
>-|-|TRBV12-3/TRBV12-4|TRBJ1-2
TGTGCCAGCAGTCCGCCGCGTAGGCCTTCTGGCTACACCTTC
CASSPPRRPSGYTF
>-|many|TRBV6-6|TRBJ1-5
TGTGCCAGCACCATCCAGACGCGCAATCAGCCCCAGCATTTT
CASTIQTRNQPQHF
>-|-|TRBV21-1|TRBJ1-2
TGTGCCAGCAGCAAACTATACTATGGCTACACCTTC
CASSKLYYGYTF
>TRBD2|few|TRBV9|TRBJ2-1
TGTGCCAGCAGCCCCCGGCTAGCGGTTATCGATGAGCAGTTCTTC
CASSPRLAVIDEQFF
>-|-|TRBV5-1|TRBJ1-5
TGCGCCAGCAGCGGGGGAGGACAGAATCAGCCCCAGCATTTT
CASSGGGQNQPQHF
>-|-|TRBV21-1|TRBJ2-5
TGTGCCAGCACACCTCCAGGGGAGGGAGAGACCCAGTACTTC
CASTPPGEGETQYF